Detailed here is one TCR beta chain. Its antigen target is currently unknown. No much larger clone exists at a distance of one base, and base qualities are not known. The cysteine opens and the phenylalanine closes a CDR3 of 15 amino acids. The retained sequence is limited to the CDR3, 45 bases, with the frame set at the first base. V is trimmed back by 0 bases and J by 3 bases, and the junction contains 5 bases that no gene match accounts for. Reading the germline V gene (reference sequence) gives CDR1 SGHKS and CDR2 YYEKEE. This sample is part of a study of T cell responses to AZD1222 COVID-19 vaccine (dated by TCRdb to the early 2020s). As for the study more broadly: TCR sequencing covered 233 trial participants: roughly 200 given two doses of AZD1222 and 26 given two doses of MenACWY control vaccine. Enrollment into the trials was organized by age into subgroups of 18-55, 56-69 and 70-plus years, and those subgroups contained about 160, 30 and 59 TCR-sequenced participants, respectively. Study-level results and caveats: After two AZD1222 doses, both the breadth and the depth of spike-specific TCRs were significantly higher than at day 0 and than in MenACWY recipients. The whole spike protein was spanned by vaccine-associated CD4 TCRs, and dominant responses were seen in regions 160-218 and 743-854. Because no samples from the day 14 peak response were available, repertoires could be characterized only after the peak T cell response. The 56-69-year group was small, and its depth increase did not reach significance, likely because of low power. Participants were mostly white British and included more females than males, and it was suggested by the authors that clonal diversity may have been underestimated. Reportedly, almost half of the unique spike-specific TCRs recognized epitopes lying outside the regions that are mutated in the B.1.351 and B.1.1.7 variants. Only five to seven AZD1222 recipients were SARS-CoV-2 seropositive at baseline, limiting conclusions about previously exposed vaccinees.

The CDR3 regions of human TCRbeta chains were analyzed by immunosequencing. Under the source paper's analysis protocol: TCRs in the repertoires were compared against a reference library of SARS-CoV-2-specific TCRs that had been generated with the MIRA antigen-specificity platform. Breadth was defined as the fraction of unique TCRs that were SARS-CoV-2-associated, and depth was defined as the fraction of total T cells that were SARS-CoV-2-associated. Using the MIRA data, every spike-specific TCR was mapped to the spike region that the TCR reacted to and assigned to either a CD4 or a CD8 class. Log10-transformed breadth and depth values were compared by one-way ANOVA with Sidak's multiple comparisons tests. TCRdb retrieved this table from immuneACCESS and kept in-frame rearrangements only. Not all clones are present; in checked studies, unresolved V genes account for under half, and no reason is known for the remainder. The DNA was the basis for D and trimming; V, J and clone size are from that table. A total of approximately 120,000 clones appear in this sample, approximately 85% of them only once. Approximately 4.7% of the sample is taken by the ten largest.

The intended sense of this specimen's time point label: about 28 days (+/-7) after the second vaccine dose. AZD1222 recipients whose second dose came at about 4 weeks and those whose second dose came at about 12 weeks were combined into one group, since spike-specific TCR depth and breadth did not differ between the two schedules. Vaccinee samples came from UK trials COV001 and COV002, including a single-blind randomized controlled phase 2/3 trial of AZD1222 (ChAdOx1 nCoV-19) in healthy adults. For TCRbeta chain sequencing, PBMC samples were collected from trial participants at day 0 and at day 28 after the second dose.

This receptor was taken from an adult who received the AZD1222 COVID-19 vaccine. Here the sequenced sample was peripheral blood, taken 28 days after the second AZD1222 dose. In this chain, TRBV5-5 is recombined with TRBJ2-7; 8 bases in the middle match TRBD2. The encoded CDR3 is CASSLAGGEGYEQYF. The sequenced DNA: TGTGCCAGCAGCTTGGCCGGGGGGGAAGGCTACGAGCAGTACTTC.